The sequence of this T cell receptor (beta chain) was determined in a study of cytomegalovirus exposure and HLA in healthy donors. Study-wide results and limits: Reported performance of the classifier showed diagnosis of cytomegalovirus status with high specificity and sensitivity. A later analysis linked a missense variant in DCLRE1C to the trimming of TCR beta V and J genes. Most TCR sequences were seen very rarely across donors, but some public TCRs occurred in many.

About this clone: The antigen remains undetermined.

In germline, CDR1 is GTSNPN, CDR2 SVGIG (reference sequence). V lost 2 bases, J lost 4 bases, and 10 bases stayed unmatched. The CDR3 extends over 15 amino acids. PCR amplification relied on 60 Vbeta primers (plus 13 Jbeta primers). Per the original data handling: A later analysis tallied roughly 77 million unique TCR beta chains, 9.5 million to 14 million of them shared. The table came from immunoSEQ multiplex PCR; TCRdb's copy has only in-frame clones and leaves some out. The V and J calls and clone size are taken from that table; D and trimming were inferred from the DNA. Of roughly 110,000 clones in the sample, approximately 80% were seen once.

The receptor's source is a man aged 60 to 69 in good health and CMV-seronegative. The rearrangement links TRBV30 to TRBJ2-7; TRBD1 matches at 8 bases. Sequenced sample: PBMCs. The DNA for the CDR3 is TGTGCCTGGAGTCCCCGGTGGCGACAGGGGTACGAGCAGTACTTC. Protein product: CAWSPRWRQGYEQYF.